The 28 T cell receptor beta chains below come from one sample, sequenced in a study of blood T cell repertoires in COVID-19. Clones were read by immunoSEQ multiplex PCR, and TCRdb kept only the in-frame ones, dropping some. The repertoire holds approximately 50,000 clones, with approximately 89% as singletons. The sequenced material came from peripheral blood. Receptors were obtained from a woman older than 75 with acute or convalescent COVID-19.

This clone has a handful of counts. The chain joins TRBV30 to TRBJ1-3; 8 bases are shared with TRBD1. This CDR3 has 18 residues. Germline V gives CDR1 GTSNPN, CDR2 SVGIG (reference sequence). The J segment lost 4 bases and the V segment lost 3 bases, leaving 17 bases of the junction unmatched. CDR3 DNA: TGTGCCTGGAGCCGTACGACAGGGGACCTTTTAGGGGGAAACACCATATATTTT. Its translation: CAWSRTTGDLLGGNTIYF.

J is TRBJ1-2 and V is TRBV4-2; TRBD1 might be the D (6 bases). The V gene's germline CDR1 is LGHNA and CDR2 YNFKEQ. V lost 1 base and J lost 2, with 14 bases in between. There are 16 residues in the CDR3. The CDR3 DNA sequence: TGTGCCAGCAGCCAAGGGACAGCCGGGGTAAACTATGGCTACACCTTC. Its translation is CASSQGTAGVNYGYTF.

The chain couples TRBV11-2 to TRBJ1-6; perhaps TRBD1 as D (5 bases). The CDR3 totals 15 residues. Trimming left V 3 bases short and J 5 bases short, with 11 bases between. Germline V gives CDR1 SGHAT, CDR2 FQNNGV. The CDR3 sequence: CASSLGGTNNSPLHF. The CDR3 bases are TGTGCCAGCAGCTTGGGTGGGACTAATAATTCACCCCTCCACTTT. The whole variable domain, remainder taken from reference TRBV11-2 and TRBJ1-6, is EAGVAQSPRYKIIEKRQSVAFWCNPISGHATLYWYQQILGQGPKLLIQFQNNGVVDDSQLPKDRFSAERLKGVDSTLKIQPAKLEDSAVYLCASSLGGTNNSPLHFGNGTRLTVT.

The CDR3 is CAISETGFDTEAFF. CDR3 nucleotides: TGTGCCATCAGTGAGACAGGGTTCGACACTGAAGCTTTCTTT. The chain has TRBV10-3 and TRBJ1-1; possible D gene TRBD1, 6 bases. In germline, CDR1 is ENHRY, CDR2 SYGVKD. V lost 2 bases and J lost 3, with 10 bases in between. CDR3 size: 14 residues.

The rearrangement uses TRBV7-9 and TRBJ1-4; D call uncertain. V lost 6 bases, J lost 5 bases, and 16 bases lay in between. CDR1 is SEHNR and CDR2 is FQNEAQ in the germline V gene (reference sequence). CDR3 length equals 15 residues. The CDR3 DNA is TGTGCCAGCAGTCACGGGGATAACACAAATGAAAAACTGTTTTTT. Translation: CASSHGDNTNEKLFF.

The chain is built from TRBV5-1 and TRBJ2-1, with 9 bases that match TRBD1. V lost 7 bases to trimming and J lost 5 bases; unmatched junction nucleotides: 10. CDR1 SGHRS and CDR2 YFSETQ come from the germline V gene. The CDR3 has 15 amino acids. The CDR3 here is CASALSGQGHNEQFF. CDR3 in DNA: TGCGCCAGCGCCTTGTCGGGACAGGGCCACAATGAGCAGTTCTTC.

The chain joins TRBV6-1 to TRBJ1-6; maybe TRBD1 (5 bases). Germline V CDR1 and CDR2: MNHNS, SASEGT. V lost 3 bases to trimming and J lost 4 bases, with 13 bases between them. The CDR3 is made up of 16 amino acids. CDR3 residues: CASSERQPSYNSPLHF. The CDR3 DNA sequence: TGTGCCAGCAGTGAGAGACAGCCCTCATATAATTCACCCCTCCACTTT.

This clone was found once. V gene TRBV5-1 combines with J gene TRBJ2-7; tentative D call: TRBD2 (7 bases). Deletions cut 0 bases from V and 3 bases from J, with 13 bases between. From germline, CDR1 is SGHRS and CDR2 YFSETQ. CDR3 length: 15 residues. Here the CDR3 reads CASSLEAGAHYEQYF. In DNA, the CDR3 is TGCGCCAGCAGCTTGGAGGCGGGGGCCCACTACGAGCAGTACTTC.

This chain connects TRBV28 to TRBJ2-5, with 11 nucleotides matching TRBD2. V lost 6 bases, J lost 4 bases, and 10 bases stayed unmatched. The CDR3 is made up of 16 amino acids. The germline CDR1 and CDR2 sequences are MDHEN and SYDVKM. CDR3 in amino acids: CASSPNSGGALETQYF. CDR3 nucleotide sequence: TGTGCCAGCAGCCCTAATAGCGGGGGGGCCCTAGAGACCCAGTACTTC.

The chain recombines TRBV19 with TRBJ2-3; D not certain. Trimming stripped 8 bases from V and 1 base from J, with 10 bases between. The CDR3 runs to 13 residues. CDR1 and CDR2 (germline): LNHDA, SQIVND (reference sequence). The CDR3 loop reads CASRVKGTDTQYF. The CDR3 region has the DNA TGTGCCAGTCGCGTTAAAGGCACAGATACGCAGTATTTT.

This chain connects TRBV27 to TRBJ1-4; no clear D gene. Trimming left V 3 bases short and J 5 bases short, with 7 bases between. The CDR3 consists of 13 residues. The germline V gene encodes CDR1 MNHEY and CDR2 SMNVEV (reference sequence). The CDR3 nucleotides are TGTGCCAGCAGTTTCCGGCGGAATGAAAAACTGTTTTTT. This translates into CASSFRRNEKLFF.

In this sample, this clone turned up a few times. The V and J genes are TRBV10-3 and TRBJ1-6, with 7 bases identical to TRBD1. V shed 0 bases and J 9 bases; nucleotides not matched to a gene: 8. This CDR3 contains 16 residues. The germline V gene encodes CDR1 ENHRY and CDR2 SYGVKD. This CDR3 is CAISESNRGWVSPLHF. In DNA form, the CDR3 reads TGTGCCATCAGTGAGTCGAACAGGGGATGGGTTTCACCCCTCCACTTT.

The rearrangement joins TRBV5-4 to TRBJ2-6; the match to TRBD1 covers 10 bases. Looked up from germline, CDR1 is SGHNT and CDR2 is YYREEE (reference sequence). V trimming: 5 bases; J trimming: 2 bases; junction bases outside the gene matches: 4. CDR3 length: 16 residues. The CDR3 region has the DNA TGTGCCAGCAGGAGACAGGGGGCCACTGGGGCCAACGTCCTGACTTTC. This sequence encodes CASRRQGATGANVLTF.

V is TRBV10-3 and J is TRBJ2-7; the match to TRBD1 covers 10 bases. J was trimmed by 9 bases and V by 4 bases; bases with no gene match: 0. Germline V CDR1 and CDR2: ENHRY, SYGVKD. CDR3 length: 11 residues. CDR3 residues: CAISGDRGQYF. In DNA form, the CDR3 reads TGTGCCATCAGTGGGGACAGGGGGCAGTACTTC.

The chain carries TRBV3-1 (or the pseudogene TRBV3-2) and TRBJ1-1; a weak D match, TRBD1 (5 bases). Germline-derived CDR1 and CDR2 are LGHDT and YNNKEL (reference sequence). Trimming took 0 bases from V and 7 from J, leaving 9 bases between them. The CDR3 has 13 amino acids. CDR3 nucleotide sequence: TGTGCCAGCAGCCAAGACCACACAGGTGAAGCTTTCTTT. As protein: CASSQDHTGEAFF.

Regarding this clone: The junction shows a germline mismatch at one end, possibly a read error. The chain employs TRBV11-3 and TRBJ2-5, with 8 positions matching TRBD2. CDR1 and CDR2 (germline): SGHNT, YENEEA. This CDR3 is 13 amino acids long. The CDR3 sequence: CASSLVAGGPMHF. CDR3 bases: TGTGCCAGCAGCTTAGTGGCGGGGGGCCCCATGCACTTC.

The chain employs TRBV7-2 and TRBJ2-5, with unresolved D. Trimming removed 5 bases at V and 4 bases at J, with 17 bases between. The CDR3 is made up of 15 amino acids. CDR1 and CDR2 (germline): SGHTA, FQGNSA. CDR3 sequence (DNA): TGTGCCAGCAGCCTTCAGCTCGGGTCGGGAGAGACCCAGTACTTC. Protein product: CASSLQLGSGETQYF.

The chain recombines TRBV3-1 (or the pseudogene TRBV3-2) with TRBJ2-2, with 9 positions matching TRBD2. Germline V CDR1 and CDR2: LGHDT, YNNKEL (reference sequence). V shed 4 bases and J 0 bases; nucleotides not matched to a gene: 6. There are 17 residues in the CDR3. The CDR3 loop is CASSRRIAGANTGELFF. The CDR3 nucleotides are TGTGCCAGCAGCCGGAGGATAGCGGGGGCGAACACCGGGGAGCTGTTTTTT.

The genes are TRBV19 and TRBJ1-6, with TRBD1 matching 9 bases. J was trimmed by 10 bases and V by 8 bases; bases with no gene match: 9. The CDR3 runs to 14 residues. Germline V gene sequence: CDR1 LNHDA, CDR2 SQIVND (reference sequence). Written as DNA, the CDR3 is TGTGCCAGTGGGGGACAGGGTATAGGATCACCCCTCCACTTT. It translates to CASGGQGIGSPLHF.

The chain carries TRBV6-2 or TRBV6-3 and TRBJ2-2; 7 bases are shared with TRBD1. V gave up 5 bases and J gave up 6 bases; unmatched junction bases: 6. Germline V gene data show CDR1 as MNHEY and CDR2 as SVGEGT. The CDR3 is 14 amino acids. CDR3 bases: TGTGCCAGCAGTAAGAGCGACAGGGCCGGGGAGCTGTTTTTT. As protein: CASSKSDRAGELFF.

The gene calls are TRBV23-1 and TRBJ1-3; 8 bases agree with TRBD1. TRBV23-1 is given ORF status, its function remaining uncertain. The CDR3 consists of 18 residues. The ends lost 4 bases at V and 4 bases at J; junction bases unmatched: 15. The CDR3 sequence: CASSPPAQPGQEGNTIYF. CDR3 DNA: TGCGCCAGCAGTCCACCCGCCCAGCCGGGACAGGAAGGAAACACCATATATTTT.

This CDR3 reads CASSQGAGPGYTF. CDR3 DNA: TGCGCCAGCAGCCAAGGAGCGGGGCCTGGCTACACCTTC. The chain has TRBV4-1 and TRBJ1-2; tentatively, D is TRBD1 (5 bases). V was pared by 1 base and J by 7 bases, with 10 bases between. CDR3 length: 13 residues. Germline V gives CDR1 MGHRA, CDR2 YSYEKL.

Only one count was recorded for this clone. The chain carries TRBV5-8 and TRBJ2-5; 10 positions match TRBD1. This CDR3 contains 15 residues. Germline-derived CDR1 and CDR2 are SGHTS and YDEGEE. V lost 4 bases, J lost 7 bases, and 10 bases stayed unmatched. The CDR3 protein is CASSPRTGGERTQYF. For the CDR3, the DNA is TGTGCCAGCAGCCCAAGGACAGGGGGAGAGAGGACCCAGTACTTC.

V and J are TRBV11-2 and TRBJ1-6, with D possibly being TRBD1 (5 bases). V dropped 1 base and J dropped 9 bases, with 13 bases sitting between them. Germline assignment: CDR1 SGHAT and CDR2 FQNNGV. This CDR3 is 15 amino acids long. CDR3 amino acids: CASSLVRGVGSPLHF. The CDR3 DNA reads as TGTGCCAGCAGCTTAGTGCGGGGGGTAGGTTCACCCCTCCACTTT.

The V and J genes are TRBV6-5 and TRBJ2-1; TRBD2 aligns across 8 bases. Germline lookup yields CDR1 MNHEY and CDR2 SVGAGI. V shed 6 bases and J 1 base; nucleotides not matched to a gene: 2. The length of the CDR3 is 14 residues. This CDR3 reads CASRTSASYNEQFF. The DNA for the CDR3 is TGTGCCAGCAGGACTAGCGCTTCCTACAATGAGCAGTTCTTC.

The rearrangement links TRBV11-3 to TRBJ2-1; weak D call: TRBD2 (6 bases). In germline, CDR1 is SGHNT, CDR2 YENEEA. The CDR3 is 15 amino acids. V shed 4 bases and J shed 2 bases, with 12 bases lying between them. CDR3 region: CASSSFGGAYNEQFF. The CDR3 nucleotides read TGTGCCAGCAGCTCGTTCGGGGGAGCCTACAATGAGCAGTTCTTC.

This clone was seen only once. The chain uses TRBV5-1 and TRBJ2-6; 9 bases are shared with TRBD1. Germline V gene lookup returns CDR1 SGHRS and CDR2 YFSETQ. J gave up 0 bases and V 4 bases, and 11 bases lay outside the gene matches. The CDR3 runs to 19 residues. This CDR3 reads CASSATGTGLGSGANVLTF. The DNA of the CDR3 is TGCGCCAGCAGCGCAACCGGGACAGGGCTTGGCTCTGGGGCCAACGTCCTGACTTTC.

The V call is TRBV19, the J call TRBJ2-2; 9 nucleotides agree with TRBD1. This CDR3 contains 15 residues. Germline CDR1 reads LNHDA; CDR2 reads SQIVND (reference sequence). Trimming took 3 bases from V and 4 from J; bases not matched to a gene: 3. This CDR3 is CASSMGTGPTGELFF. As DNA, the CDR3 is TGTGCCAGTAGTATGGGGACAGGGCCCACCGGGGAGCTGTTTTTT.